The next 4 T cell receptor beta chains were all read from a single sample in a study of T cells in Graves' hyperthyroidism and ophthalmopathy. Amplified TCR beta CDR3 regions came from RNA transcripts. The HTBI primer set was used in a first-round RT-PCR of the TCR CDR3. Using its own MiXCR run on the multiplex PCR reads, TCRdb lists one record per CDR3 protein. Of a few hundred thousand distinct CDR3 sequences listed, roughly 15% were seen once; the top ten hold about 4.9%. The sample taken for sequencing was blood. Every receptor here comes from a woman aged 18 to 35 with Graves' hyperthyroidism.

This chain joins TRBV7-9 and TRBJ2-1, with 10 positions matching TRBD1. The J call is doubtful: the DNA matches TRBJ2-7 better. Germline V gives CDR1 SEHNR, CDR2 FQNEAQ (reference sequence). This CDR3 region has 16 residues. CDR3 in amino acids: CASSFGTGVSYNEQYF. The CDR3 nucleotides read TGTGCCAGCAGCTTCGGGACAGGGGTTTCCTACAATGAGCAGTACTTC.

This clonotype was counted ten times or more. The rearrangement links TRBV27 to TRBJ2-7; D ambiguous. The germline V and J ends were trimmed by 5 bases and 4 bases, with 15 bases remaining between them. Germline loops: CDR1 MNHEY, CDR2 SMNVEV (reference sequence). There are 14 residues in the CDR3. The CDR3 DNA reads as TGTGCCAGCAGTCCCTCCTATGGCCATTACGAGCAGTACTTC. This sequence encodes CASSPSYGHYEQYF.

The chain carries TRBV28 and TRBJ1-5, with D unclear. Germline V gene lookup returns CDR1 MDHEN and CDR2 SYDVKM. The CDR3 has 14 residues. The ends were cut back, 1 base at V and 4 bases at J, with 8 bases in the middle. CDR3 protein: CASSLYPPNQPQHF. The CDR3 DNA reads as TGTGCCAGCAGTTTATATCCCCCAAATCAGCCCCAGCATTTT.

This CDR3 reads CSVVTGTGGSGEDEKLFF. DNA for the CDR3: TGCAGCGTTGTTACGGGGACAGGGGGCTCAGGAGAGGATGAAAAACTGTTTTTT. The V gene is TRBV29-1, the J gene TRBJ1-4, with TRBD1 matching over 12 bases. V was clipped by 4 bases and J by 6 bases; unmatched bases: 15. CDR3 size: 18 residues. Germline CDR1 is SQVTM and CDR2 is ANQGSEA.